This passage covers 5 T cell receptor beta chains from one sample sequenced in a study of blood T cell repertoires in COVID-19. The protocol was immunoSEQ multiplex PCR, while the TCRdb copy is restricted to in-frame clones and leaves out a portion. The profile shows over 85,000 clones, 70% to 90% of them singletons. The sample was peripheral blood. The receptor set was obtained from a man aged 50 to 59 with acute or convalescent COVID-19.

The genes are TRBV7-2 and TRBJ2-1; 10 nucleotides align to TRBD2. The CDR3 has 14 residues. J lost 6 bases, V lost 5 bases, and 4 bases had no gene match. Germline CDR1 is SGHTA and CDR2 is FQGNSA. CDR3 region: CASSPGTSVNEQFF. The CDR3 DNA is TGTGCCAGCAGCCCCGGGACTAGCGTCAATGAGCAGTTCTTC.

The chain couples TRBV19 to TRBJ1-1; D is uncertain. The CDR3 extends over 14 amino acids. CDR1 is LNHDA and CDR2 is SQIVND in the germline V gene (reference sequence). Trimming took 6 bases from V and 1 from J, leaving 12 bases between them. As DNA, the CDR3 is TGTGCCAGTAGGAAGTTAGCAGAGAACACTGAAGCTTTCTTT. Protein sequence: CASRKLAENTEAFF.

The rearrangement links TRBV2 to TRBJ1-2; TRBD1 is a possible D gene (6 bases). The CDR3 contains 13 residues. The V end lost 8 bases, the J end lost 8 bases, and 18 bases lay between the germline ends. Germline V gene data show CDR1 as SNHLY and CDR2 as FYNNEI. CDR3 in amino acids: CASGVRGSSGYTF. The CDR3 DNA follows: TGTGCCAGCGGGGTAAGGGGGTCAAGCGGCTACACCTTC. The full variable domain, rest sourced from reference TRBV2 and TRBJ1-2, is EPEVTQTPSHQVTQMGQEVILRCVPISNHLYFYWYRQILGQKVEFLVSFYNNEISEKSEIFDDQFSVERPDGSNFTLKIRSTKLEDSAMYFCASGVRGSSGYTFGSGTRLTVV.

The sample holds a few counts of this clone. This chain connects TRBV5-1 to TRBJ2-2; D ambiguous. The V end lost 4 bases, the J end lost 2 bases, and 9 bases lay between the germline ends. The CDR3 is 14 amino acids. Per germline, CDR1 SGHRS and CDR2 YFSETQ. CDR3 loop: CASSPTFNTGELFF. In DNA form, the CDR3 reads TGCGCCAGCAGCCCGACATTCAACACCGGGGAGCTGTTTTTT. The full variable domain, completed using reference TRBV5-1 and TRBJ2-2, is KAGVTQTPRYLIKTRGQQVTLSCSPISGHRSVSWYQQTPGQGLQFLFEYFSETQRNKGNFPGRFSGRQFSNSRSEMNVSTLELGDSALYLCASSPTFNTGELFFGEGSRLTVL.

The chain joins TRBV3-1 (or the pseudogene TRBV3-2) to TRBJ2-1, with 9 nucleotides matching TRBD2. The CDR3 is 15 amino acids. V was clipped by 0 bases and J by 8 bases; unmatched bases: 5. CDR1 LGHDT and CDR2 YNNKEL come from the germline V gene (reference sequence). The CDR3 bases are TGTGCCAGCAGCCAAGAAAAAGCGGGAGGCGATGAGCAGTTCTTC. It codes for CASSQEKAGGDEQFF.